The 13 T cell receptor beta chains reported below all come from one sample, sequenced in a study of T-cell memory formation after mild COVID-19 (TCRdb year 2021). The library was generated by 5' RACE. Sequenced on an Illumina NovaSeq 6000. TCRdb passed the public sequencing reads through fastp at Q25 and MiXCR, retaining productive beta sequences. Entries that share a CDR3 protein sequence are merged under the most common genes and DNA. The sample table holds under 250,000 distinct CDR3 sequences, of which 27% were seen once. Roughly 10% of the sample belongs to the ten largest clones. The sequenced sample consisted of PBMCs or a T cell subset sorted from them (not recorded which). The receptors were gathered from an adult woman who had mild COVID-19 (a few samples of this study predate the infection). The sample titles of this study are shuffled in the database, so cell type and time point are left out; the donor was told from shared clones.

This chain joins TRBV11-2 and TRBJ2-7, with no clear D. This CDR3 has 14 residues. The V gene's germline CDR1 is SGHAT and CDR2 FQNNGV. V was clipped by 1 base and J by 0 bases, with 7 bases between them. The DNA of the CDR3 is TGTGCCAGCAGCTTAGGTGGCTACTCCTACGAGCAGTACTTC. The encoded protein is CASSLGGYSYEQYF.

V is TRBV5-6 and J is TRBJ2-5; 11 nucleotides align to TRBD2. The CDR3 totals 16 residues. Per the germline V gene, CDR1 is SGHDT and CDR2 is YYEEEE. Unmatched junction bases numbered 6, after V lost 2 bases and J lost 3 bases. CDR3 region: CASSLPTTSGKETQYF. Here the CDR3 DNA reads TGTGCCAGCAGCTTACCGACGACTAGCGGGAAAGAGACCCAGTACTTC.

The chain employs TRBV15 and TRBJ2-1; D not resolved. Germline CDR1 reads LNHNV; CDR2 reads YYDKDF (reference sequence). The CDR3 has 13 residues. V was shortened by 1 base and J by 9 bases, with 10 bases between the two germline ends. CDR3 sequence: CATSRVPSGEQFF. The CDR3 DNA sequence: TGTGCCACCAGCAGAGTGCCCTCGGGTGAGCAGTTCTTC. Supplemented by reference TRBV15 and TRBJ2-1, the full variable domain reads DAMVIQNPRYQVTQFGKPVTLSCSQTLNHNVMYWYQQKSSQAPKLLFHYYDKDFNNEADTPDNFQSRRPNTSFCFLDIRSPGLGDTAMYLCATSRVPSGEQFFGPGTRLTVL.

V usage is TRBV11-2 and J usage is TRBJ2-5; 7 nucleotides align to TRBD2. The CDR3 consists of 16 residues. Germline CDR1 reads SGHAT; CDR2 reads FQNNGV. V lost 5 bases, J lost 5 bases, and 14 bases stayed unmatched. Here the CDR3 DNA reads TGTGCCAGCAGCCTATCCCCGGCGGGGGTCGGGGAGACCCAGTACTTC. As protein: CASSLSPAGVGETQYF.

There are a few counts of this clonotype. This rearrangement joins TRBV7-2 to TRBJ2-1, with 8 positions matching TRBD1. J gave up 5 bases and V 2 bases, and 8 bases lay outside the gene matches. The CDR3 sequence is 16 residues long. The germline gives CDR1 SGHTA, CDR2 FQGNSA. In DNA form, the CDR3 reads TGTGCCAGCAGCTTAAGGCGGGACAGGCTGAACAATGAGCAGTTCTTC. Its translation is CASSLRRDRLNNEQFF.

The CDR3 sequence is CASSLGSAGGNQETQYF. Here the CDR3 DNA reads TGCGCCAGCAGCTTGGGATCGGCGGGGGGGAACCAAGAGACCCAGTACTTC. The chain joins TRBV5-1 to TRBJ2-5; 9 bases map to TRBD2. This CDR3 has 17 residues. CDR1 is SGHRS, CDR2 YFSETQ, per germline. Unmatched junction bases numbered 6, after V lost 0 bases and J lost 0 bases.

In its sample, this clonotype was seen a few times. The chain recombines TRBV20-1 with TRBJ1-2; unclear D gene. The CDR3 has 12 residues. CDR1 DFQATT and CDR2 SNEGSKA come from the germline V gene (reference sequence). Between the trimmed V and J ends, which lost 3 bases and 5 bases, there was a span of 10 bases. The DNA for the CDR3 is TGCAGTGCTAGGGACTTATGGTATGGCTACACCTTC. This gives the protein CSARDLWYGYTF.

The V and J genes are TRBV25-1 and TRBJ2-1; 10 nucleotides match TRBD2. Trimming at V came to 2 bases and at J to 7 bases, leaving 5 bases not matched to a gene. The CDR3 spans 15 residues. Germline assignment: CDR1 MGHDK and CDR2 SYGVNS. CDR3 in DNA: TGTGCCAGCAGTGAACAGCGGGGGGGCCAAAATGAGCAGTTCTTC. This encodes CASSEQRGGQNEQFF.

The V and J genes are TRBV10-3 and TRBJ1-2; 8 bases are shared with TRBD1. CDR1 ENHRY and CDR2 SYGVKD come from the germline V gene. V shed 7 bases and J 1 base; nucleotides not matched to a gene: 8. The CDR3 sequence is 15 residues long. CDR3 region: CAITLPDRVNYGYTF. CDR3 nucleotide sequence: TGTGCCATCACCTTACCGGACAGGGTTAACTATGGCTACACCTTC.

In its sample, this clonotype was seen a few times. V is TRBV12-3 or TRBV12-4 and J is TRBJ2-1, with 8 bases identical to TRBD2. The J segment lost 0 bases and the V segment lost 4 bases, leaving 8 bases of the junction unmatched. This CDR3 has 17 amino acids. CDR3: CASSYLLSGSSYNEQFF. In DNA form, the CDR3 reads TGTGCCAGCAGTTACCTACTAAGCGGGAGCTCCTACAATGAGCAGTTCTTC.

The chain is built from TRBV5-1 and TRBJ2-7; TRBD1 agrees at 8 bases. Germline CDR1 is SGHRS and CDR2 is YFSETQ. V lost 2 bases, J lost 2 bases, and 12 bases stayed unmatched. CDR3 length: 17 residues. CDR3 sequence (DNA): TGCGCCAGCAGCTTCCCGAGGACAGGGTGGAAAGCCTACGAGCAGTACTTC. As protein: CASSFPRTGWKAYEQYF.

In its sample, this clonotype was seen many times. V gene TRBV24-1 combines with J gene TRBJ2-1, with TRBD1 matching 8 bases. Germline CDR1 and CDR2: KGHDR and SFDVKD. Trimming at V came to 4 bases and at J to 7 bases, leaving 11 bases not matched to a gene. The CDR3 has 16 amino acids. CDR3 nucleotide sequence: TGTGCCACCAGTGACCACAGGGGGTGGGAAAGAAATGAGCAGTTCTTC. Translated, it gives CATSDHRGWERNEQFF.

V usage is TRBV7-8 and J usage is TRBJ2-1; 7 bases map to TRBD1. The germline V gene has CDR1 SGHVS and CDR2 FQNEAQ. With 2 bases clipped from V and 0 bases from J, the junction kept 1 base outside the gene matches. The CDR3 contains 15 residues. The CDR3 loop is CASSLRDSSYNEQFF. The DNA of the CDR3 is TGTGCCAGCAGCTTAAGGGACAGCTCCTACAATGAGCAGTTCTTC.